This TCR beta chain was retrieved from a study of regulatory T cells in long-lasting Graves disease. Arm-PCR of CDR3 regions with iRepertoire HTBI primers generated TCR beta libraries. In TCRdb, the multiplex PCR reads were re-called with MiXCR into one record per CDR3 protein. Here the sample spans approximately 480,000 distinct CDR3 sequences, about 17% being singletons. This clonotype turned up a few times. The antigen is unknown. Time point specified: newly diagnosed GD, antithyroid drugs for less than 3 months. After RNA was extracted from PBMCs, the TCR library was made from it. Graves' disease diagnoses followed American Thyroid Association guidelines. Regarding the study as a whole: Less diverse TCR repertoires were seen in persistent Graves' patients than in newly diagnosed ones. Thyroid tissue was not sampled; only peripheral blood was.

Germline V CDR1 and CDR2: MNHNS, SASEGT. The trim removed 4 bases at V and 2 bases at J, leaving 5 bases unmatched. The CDR3 is made up of 16 amino acids. These same records also appear under a second study, on T cells in Graves' hyperthyroidism and ophthalmopathy.

The TCR comes from a man aged 35 to 55 with Graves disease. The sequences come from peripheral blood mononuclear cells (PBMCs), collected at new diagnosis, from a patient treated with antithyroid drugs. The chain couples TRBV6-1 to TRBJ2-6; 7 bases map to TRBD2. The CDR3 protein is CASSVQRGAGANVLTF. In DNA form, the CDR3 reads TGTGCCAGCAGTGTCCAACGGGGGGCTGGGGCCAACGTCCTGACTTTC.